The source of this TCR beta chain is a study of monozygotic twins with inflammatory bowel disease. Regarding the study as a whole: Among IBD patients, TCRbeta diversity (inverse Simpson) was lower than in healthy co-twins.

TCRdb reworked the 5' RACE reads into one entry per CDR3 protein, no DNA. The listing records about 380,000 distinct CDR3 sequences. Staff drew a 2.5 ml blood sample from each donor. Remarks on this clonotype: What it binds is unknown.

In germline, CDR1 is MNHEY, CDR2 SMNVEV (reference sequence). This CDR3 is built from 16 residues. The TCR comes from a human donor with ulcerative colitis or Crohn's disease, or a healthy co-twin of an affected twin (not recorded which). Sequencing was carried out using blood. J is TRBJ2-7 and V is TRBV27. The CDR3 sequence: CASSLLMGGGSYEQYF.